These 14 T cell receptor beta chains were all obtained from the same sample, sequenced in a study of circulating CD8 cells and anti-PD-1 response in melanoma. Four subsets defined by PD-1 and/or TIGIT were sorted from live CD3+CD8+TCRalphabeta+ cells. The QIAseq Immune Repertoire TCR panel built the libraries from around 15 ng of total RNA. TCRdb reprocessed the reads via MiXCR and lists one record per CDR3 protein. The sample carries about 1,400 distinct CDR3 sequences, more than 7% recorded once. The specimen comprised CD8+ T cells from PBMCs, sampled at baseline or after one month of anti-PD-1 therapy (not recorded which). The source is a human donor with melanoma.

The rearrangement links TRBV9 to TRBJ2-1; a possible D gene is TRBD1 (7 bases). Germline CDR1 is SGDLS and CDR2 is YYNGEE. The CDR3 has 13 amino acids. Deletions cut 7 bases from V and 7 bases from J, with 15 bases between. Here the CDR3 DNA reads TGTGCCAGCCGCGGGACAGCAGGAAATGAGCAGTTCTTC. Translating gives CASRGTAGNEQFF. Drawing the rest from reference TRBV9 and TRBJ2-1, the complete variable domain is DSGVTQTPKHLITATGQRVTLRCSPRSGDLSVYWYQQSLDQGLQFLIQYYNGEERAKGNILERFSAQQFPDLHSELNLSSLELGDSALYFCASRGTAGNEQFFGPGTRLTVL.

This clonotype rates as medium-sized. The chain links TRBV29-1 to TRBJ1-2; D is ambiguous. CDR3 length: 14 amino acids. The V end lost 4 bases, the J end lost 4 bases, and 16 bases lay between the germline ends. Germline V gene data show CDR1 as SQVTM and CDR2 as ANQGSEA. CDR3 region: CSVVEGRGIYGYTF. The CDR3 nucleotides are TGCAGCGTTGTCGAGGGTCGTGGGATCTATGGCTACACCTTC.

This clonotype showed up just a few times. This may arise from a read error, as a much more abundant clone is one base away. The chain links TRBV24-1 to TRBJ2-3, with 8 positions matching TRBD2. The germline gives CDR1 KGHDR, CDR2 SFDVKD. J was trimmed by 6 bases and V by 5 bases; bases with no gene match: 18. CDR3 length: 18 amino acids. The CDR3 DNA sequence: TGTGCCACCAGTGTCTCTCCGGACGGGGGGGACCTACCGGATACGCAGTATTTT. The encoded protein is CATSVSPDGGDLPDTQYF.

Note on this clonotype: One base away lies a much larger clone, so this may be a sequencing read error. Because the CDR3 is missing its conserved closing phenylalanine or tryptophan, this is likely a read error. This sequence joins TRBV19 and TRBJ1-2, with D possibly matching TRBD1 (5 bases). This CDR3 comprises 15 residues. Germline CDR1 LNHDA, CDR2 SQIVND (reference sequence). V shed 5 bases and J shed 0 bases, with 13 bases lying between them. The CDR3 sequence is CASSYTKGANYGYTS. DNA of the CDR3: TGTGCCAGTAGTTATACGAAAGGGGCTAACTATGGCTACACCTCC.

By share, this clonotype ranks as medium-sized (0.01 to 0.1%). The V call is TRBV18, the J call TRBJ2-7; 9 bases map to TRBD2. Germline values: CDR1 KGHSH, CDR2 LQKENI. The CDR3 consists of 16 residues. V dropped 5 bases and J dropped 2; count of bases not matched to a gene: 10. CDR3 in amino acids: CASSVLSGGHAYEQYF. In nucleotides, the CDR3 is TGTGCCAGCTCAGTCCTGAGCGGGGGGCACGCCTACGAGCAGTACTTC.

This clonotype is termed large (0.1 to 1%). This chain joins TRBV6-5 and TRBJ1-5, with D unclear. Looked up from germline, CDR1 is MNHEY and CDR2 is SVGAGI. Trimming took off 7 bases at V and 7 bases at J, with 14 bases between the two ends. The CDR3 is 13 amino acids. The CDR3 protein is CASKAGSEQPQHF. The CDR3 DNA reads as TGTGCCAGCAAGGCGGGATCGGAGCAGCCCCAGCATTTT.

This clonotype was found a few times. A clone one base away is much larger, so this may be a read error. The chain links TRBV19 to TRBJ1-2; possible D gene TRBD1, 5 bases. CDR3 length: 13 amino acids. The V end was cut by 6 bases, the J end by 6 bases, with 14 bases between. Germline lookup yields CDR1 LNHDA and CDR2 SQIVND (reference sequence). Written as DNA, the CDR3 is TGTGCCAGTAGCCTAGGGGTGGGCCATGGCTACACCTTC. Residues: CASSLGVGHGYTF.

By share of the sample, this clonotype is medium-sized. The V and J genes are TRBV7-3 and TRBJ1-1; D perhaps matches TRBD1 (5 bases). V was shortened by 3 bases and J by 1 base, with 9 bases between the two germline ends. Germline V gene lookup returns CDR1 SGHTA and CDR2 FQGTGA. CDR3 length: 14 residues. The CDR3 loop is CASSLGGKNTEAFF. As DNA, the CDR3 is TGTGCCAGCAGCTTGGGGGGGAAGAACACTGAAGCTTTCTTT.

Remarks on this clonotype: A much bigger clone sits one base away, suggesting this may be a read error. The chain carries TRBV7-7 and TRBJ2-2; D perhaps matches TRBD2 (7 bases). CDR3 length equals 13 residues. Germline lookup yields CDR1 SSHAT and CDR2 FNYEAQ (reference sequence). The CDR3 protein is CASSSGGPGELSF. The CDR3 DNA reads TGTGCTAGCAGCTCCGGGGGGCCCGGGGAGCTGTCTTTT.

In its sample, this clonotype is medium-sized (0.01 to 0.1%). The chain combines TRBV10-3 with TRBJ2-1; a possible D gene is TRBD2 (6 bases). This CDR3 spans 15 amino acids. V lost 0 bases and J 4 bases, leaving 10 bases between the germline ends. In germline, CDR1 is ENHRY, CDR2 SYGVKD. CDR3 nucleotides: TGTGCCATCAGTGAGTCGCGGGGAGTATACAATGAGCAGTTCTTC. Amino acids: CAISESRGVYNEQFF.

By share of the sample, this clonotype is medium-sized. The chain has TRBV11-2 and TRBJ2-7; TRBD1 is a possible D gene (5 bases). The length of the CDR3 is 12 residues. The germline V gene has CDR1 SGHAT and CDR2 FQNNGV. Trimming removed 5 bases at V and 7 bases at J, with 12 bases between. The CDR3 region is CASSPDGAEQYF. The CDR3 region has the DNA TGTGCCAGCAGCCCAGATGGGGCGGAGCAGTACTTC. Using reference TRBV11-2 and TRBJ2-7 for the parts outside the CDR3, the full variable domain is EAGVAQSPRYKIIEKRQSVAFWCNPISGHATLYWYQQILGQGPKLLIQFQNNGVVDDSQLPKDRFSAERLKGVDSTLKIQPAKLEDSAVYLCASSPDGAEQYFGPGTRLTVT.

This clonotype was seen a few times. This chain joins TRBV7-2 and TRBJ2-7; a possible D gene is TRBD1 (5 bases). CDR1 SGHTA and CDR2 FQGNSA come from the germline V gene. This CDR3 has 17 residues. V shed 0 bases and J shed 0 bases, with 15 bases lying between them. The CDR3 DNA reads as TGTGCCAGCAGCTTAGCGCAATGCAGGGCTGGCTCCTACGAGCAGTACTTC. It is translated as CASSLAQCRAGSYEQYF.

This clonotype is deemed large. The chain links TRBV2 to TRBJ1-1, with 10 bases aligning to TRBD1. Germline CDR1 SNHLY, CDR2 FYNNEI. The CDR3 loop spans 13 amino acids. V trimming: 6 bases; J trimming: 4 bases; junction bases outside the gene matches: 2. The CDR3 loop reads CASSRQGATEAFF. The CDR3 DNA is TGTGCCAGCAGCCGACAGGGGGCCACTGAAGCTTTCTTT.

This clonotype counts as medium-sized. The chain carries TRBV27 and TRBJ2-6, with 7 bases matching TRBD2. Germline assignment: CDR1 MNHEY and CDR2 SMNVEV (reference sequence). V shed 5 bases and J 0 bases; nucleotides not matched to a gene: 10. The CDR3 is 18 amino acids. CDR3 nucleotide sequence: TGTGCCAGCAGTCCCCGGGGTAGCGGGCTCTCTGGGGCCAACGTCCTGACTTTC. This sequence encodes CASSPRGSGLSGANVLTF.